This TCR beta chain stems from a study of cytomegalovirus exposure and HLA in healthy donors. 13 Jbeta primers and 60 Vbeta primers were used for the PCR. Sequencing used immunoSEQ multiplex PCR; TCRdb keeps in-frame clones, though not all of them. The sample carries 110,000 or so clones, 76% recorded once. Germline CDR1 reads MGHDK; CDR2 reads SYGVNS. V lost 7 bases and J lost 7; bases outside the gene matches: 10. The CDR3 has 15 amino acids. In this sample, this clone turned up a few times. The chain employs TRBV25-1 and TRBJ2-1; 10 bases are a match to TRBD2. The sample was PBMCs. This TCR was sampled from a man between 35 and 55 years old in good health and CMV-seropositive. The CDR3 coding sequence is TGTGCCAGCACCCCGGAGGCTAGCGGGAGAAATGAGCAGTTCTTC. This translates into CASTPEASGRNEQFF.